This is a list of T cell receptor beta chains from one sample in a study of CD4+ T cells in melanoma. Method: immunoSEQ multiplex PCR; TCRdb's copy keeps in-frame clones and lacks some. The profile shows more than 15,000 clones, approximately 79% of them singletons. Sequencing was carried out using cells from a culture (not recorded whether cultured in vitro). These receptors were taken from a human donor with melanoma. Each CDR3 is given with its conserved first and last residue. A D gene is named only where the DNA matches it firmly. Some rows have no size entry. The others give once, few or many, or a class for an expanded clone.

d_gene	j_gene	abundance	v_gene	CDR3aa	CDR3nt
.	TRBJ2-5	.	TRBV5-6	CASSLRWETQYF	TGTGCCAGCAGCTTGAGGTGGGAGACCCAGTACTTC
.	TRBJ1-2	few	TRBV19	CASITSSRTASGYTF	TGTGCCAGTATCACATCATCGCGGACAGCCAGCGGCTACACCTTC
.	TRBJ2-7	.	TRBV6-6	CASINSGEQYF	TGTGCCAGCATTAACTCGGGGGAGCAGTACTTC
.	TRBJ2-5	.	TRBV7-3	CASRLRGGAGETQYF	TGTGCCAGCAGGCTTAGAGGGGGGGCCGGAGAGACCCAGTACTTC
.	TRBJ1-1	.	TRBV11-2	CASSLMGGTEAFF	TGTGCCAGCAGCTTGATGGGCGGCACTGAAGCTTTCTTT
TRBD2	TRBJ2-3	.	TRBV29-1	CSVTSGATTDTQYF	TGCAGCGTCACTAGCGGGGCAACCACAGATACGCAGTATTTT
.	TRBJ1-3	once	TRBV5-4	CASSSRTESSGNTIYF	TGTGCCAGCAGCAGCAGGACAGAAAGCTCTGGAAACACCATATATTTT
TRBD1	TRBJ2-7	few	TRBV6-5	CASSLHHRGEQYF	TGTGCCAGCAGTCTCCACCACAGGGGCGAGCAGTACTTC
.	TRBJ2-5	.	TRBV7-3	CASSLTRLETQYF	TGTGCCAGCAGCTTAACAAGGCTGGAGACCCAGTACTTC
.	TRBJ2-1	.	TRBV29-1	CSARTQNNEQFF	TGCAGCGCCCGGACCCAAAACAATGAGCAGTTCTTC
.	TRBJ1-6	medium-sized	TRBV27	CASRTANSPLHF	TGTGCCAGCAGAACAGCTAATTCACCCCTCCACTTT
.	TRBJ1-5	.	TRBV6-6	CASSPRTANQPQHF	TGTGCCAGCTCCCCGCGGACAGCCAATCAGCCCCAGCATTTT
.	TRBJ1-1	few	TRBV5-1	CASSLDWRGMNTEAFF	TGCGCCAGCAGCTTGGACTGGAGAGGGATGAACACTGAAGCTTTCTTT
.	TRBJ1-2	few	TRBV7-9	CASSLSGYGYTF	TGTGCCAGCAGCCTCAGTGGCTATGGCTACACCTTC
.	TRBJ2-3	.	TRBV9	CASSVDQRANTDTQYF	TGTGCCAGCAGCGTAGATCAGCGGGCGAACACAGATACGCAGTATTTT
.	TRBJ1-2	once	TRBV19	CASSIEQASNYGYTF	TGTGCCAGTAGTATAGAGCAGGCTTCTAACTATGGCTACACCTTC
.	TRBJ2-3	.	TRBV5-1	CASSLGGAGQYF	TGCGCCAGCAGCTTGGGGGGGGCCGGGCAGTATTTT
TRBD1	TRBJ1-2	.	TRBV19	CASTTGQGYGYTF	TGTGCCAGTACCACCGGACAGGGATATGGCTACACCTTC
.	TRBJ2-7	.	TRBV30	CAWNYHRTVPYEQYF	TGTGCCTGGAATTATCATAGGACAGTACCCTACGAGCAGTACTTC
.	TRBJ2-1	.	TRBV9	CASSARVVNNEQFF	TGTGCCAGCAGCGCGAGGGTGGTCAACAATGAGCAGTTCTTC
.	TRBJ1-1	.	TRBV30	CARRLTGTTEAFF	TGTGCCCGGCGACTAACAGGGACCACTGAAGCTTTCTTT
.	TRBJ1-2	.	TRBV6-5	CASSEDYGYTF	TGTGCCAGCAGTGAGGACTATGGCTACACCTTC
.	TRBJ2-5	.	TRBV7-2	CASSHNTGQETQYF	TGTGCCAGCAGCCATAACACAGGACAAGAGACCCAGTACTTC
.	TRBJ2-3	once	TRBV5-1	CASSPGFSTDTDTQYF	TGCGCCAGCAGCCCAGGATTTTCCACTGACACAGATACGCAGTATTTT
TRBD2	TRBJ2-1	medium-sized	TRBV2	CASSDEGTSGRNEQFF	TGTGCCAGCAGTGACGAAGGGACTAGCGGGCGCAATGAGCAGTTCTTC
.	TRBJ1-3	.	TRBV2	CASSQTDSQSGNTIYF	TGTGCCAGCAGTCAGACAGACTCGCAATCTGGAAACACCATATATTTT
TRBD2	TRBJ2-5	.	TRBV5-1	CASSLGSGGTYQETQYF	TGCGCCAGCAGCTTGGGTAGCGGGGGGACTTACCAAGAGACCCAGTACTTC
.	TRBJ2-2	.	TRBV5-1	CASSLARGGSDTGELFF	TGCGCCAGCAGCCTCGCGAGAGGGGGAAGTGACACCGGGGAGCTGTTTTTT
.	TRBJ1-2	.	TRBV27	CASSSRAYYGYTF	TGTGCCAGCAGTTCCCGGGCCTACTATGGCTACACCTTC
TRBD1	TRBJ1-2	once	TRBV4-1	CASSQDGGQGYYGYTF	TGCGCCAGCAGCCAAGATGGGGGACAGGGGTACTATGGCTACACCTTC
.	TRBJ2-7	.	TRBV6-5	CASSYAYRSYEQYF	TGTGCCAGCAGTTACGCTTACCGATCCTACGAGCAGTACTTC
.	TRBJ1-2	.	TRBV29-1	CSAGGGRSTENGYTF	TGCAGCGCTGGGGGGGGGCGGTCGACTGAGAATGGCTACACCTTC
.	TRBJ2-7	.	TRBV6-6	CASTGTTYEQYF	TGTGCCAGCACCGGGACAACCTACGAGCAGTACTTC
.	TRBJ1-6	.	TRBV11-2	CASSPGNRVNSPLHF	TGTGCCAGCAGCCCGGGTAACAGGGTTAATTCACCCCTCCACTTT
.	TRBJ1-5	.	TRBV6-1	CASSLTGYSNQPQHF	TGTGCCAGCAGCCTAACAGGGTATAGCAATCAGCCCCAGCATTTT
TRBD1	TRBJ2-7	once	TRBV27	CASSLQGVGPYEQYF	TGTGCCAGCAGTTTACAGGGGGTGGGACCCTACGAGCAGTACTTC
.	TRBJ1-1	few	TRBV7-3	CASSSQPMGGADTEAFF	TGTGCCAGCAGCTCACAACCCATGGGGGGGGCTGACACTGAAGCTTTCTTT
.	TRBJ2-3	.	TRBV30	CAWSEVGAFTDTQYF	TGTGCCTGGAGTGAGGTGGGGGCTTTTACAGATACGCAGTATTTT
.	TRBJ1-2	.	TRBV6-1	CASSDYKGPNYGYTF	TGTGCCAGCAGTGATTACAAGGGGCCTAACTATGGCTACACCTTC
.	TRBJ2-7	medium-sized	TRBV6-1	CASTLTGSSYEQYF	TGTGCCAGCACCTTGACCGGGAGCTCCTACGAGCAGTACTTC